The sequence of this T cell receptor (beta chain) was determined in a study of human T cells and chemical hapten exposure. Study at large: Patch tests of 0.01% DPC on the upper back were read at 6 days. Across samples, TCR yields varied, mostly owing to small differences in pooled library volumes.

Findings of the study overall: Among expanded TCRs, significantly more large CDR3 similarity clusters formed than among controls.

The CDR3 is 13 amino acids. Germline V lookup: CDR1 MNHEY, CDR2 SMNVEV (reference sequence). Trimming cost V 5 bases and J 6 bases, with 13 bases left between them. TCRdb redid the calling of the RACE reads with MiXCR, one entry per CDR3 protein. The sample holds about 360,000 distinct CDR3 sequences; under 8% are singletons and the top ten take around 8.4%. This clonotype was recorded at least ten times. Its cognate antigen is unknown. Time point: patch test 1, 2 weeks after DPC sensitization. Treatment reported: therapeutic diphenylcyclopropenone sensitization with weekly scalp DPC. The chain employs TRBV27 and TRBJ1-1; weak D call: TRBD1 (6 bases). The source was whole blood, collected in connection with sensitization to the hapten diphenylcyclopropenone (DPC). This clonotype was obtained from a woman between 18 and 29 years old with alopecia areata. Some clones in this sample may be carry-over from other donors' samples. The CDR3 coding sequence is TGTGCCAGCAGTCCCACAGGGCCGGCTGAAGCTTTCTTT. Translated, it gives CASSPTGPAEAFF.